These 18 T cell receptor beta chains were all obtained from the same sample, sequenced in a study of shared clonotypes between healthy human individuals. Generated by immunoSEQ multiplex PCR, the TCRdb table keeps only in-frame clones and is missing some. The sample gives around 440,000 clones, roughly three quarters of which show up once; approximately 12% is in the top ten. Sample: PBMCs. These TCRs come from a woman between 35 and 50 years old in good health. Some clones in this sample may be carry-over from other donors' samples.

V is TRBV10-3 and J is TRBJ1-1, with 8 bases matching TRBD1. This CDR3 has 14 residues. Germline loops: CDR1 ENHRY, CDR2 SYGVKD. V was clipped by 6 bases and J by 0 bases; unmatched bases: 3. DNA for the CDR3: TGTGCCATCAGCGACAGGGGACTGAACACTGAAGCTTTCTTT. Residues: CAISDRGLNTEAFF.

Concerning this clone itself: One end of the junction fails to match germline, which may point to a read error. The V gene is TRBV4-1, the J gene TRBJ1-4; a weak D match, TRBD1 (6 bases). The CDR3 spans 15 residues. Germline assignment: CDR1 MGHRA and CDR2 YSYEKL. This chain's CDR3 is CASSQQGNRNEKPSF. The DNA for the CDR3 is TGCGCCAGCAGCCAACAGGGGAATCGGAATGAAAAACCGTCTTTT.

This clone was seen just once. A read error may account for a junction end that differs from germline. The chain employs TRBV7-7 and TRBJ2-5; D possibly corresponds to TRBD2 (5 bases). This CDR3 spans 16 amino acids. Germline CDR1 SSHAT, CDR2 FNYEAQ (reference sequence). The CDR3 reads CASSLSGASPQETQYF. The CDR3 DNA reads as TGTGCTAGCAGCCTCAGCGGAGCCAGTCCCCAAGAGACCCAGTACTTC.

Written as DNA, the CDR3 is TGTGCCACCGGGGGACAAGAGACCCAGTACTTC. It yields the protein CATGGQETQYF. The chain recombines TRBV6-5 with TRBJ2-5; possibly TRBD2 for D (6 bases). The germline V gene has CDR1 MNHEY and CDR2 SVGAGI. The V gene lost 10 bases and the J gene lost 2 bases, with 8 bases spanning the gap. This CDR3 region has 11 residues.

The gene calls are TRBV25-1 and TRBJ2-1, with 12 nucleotides matching TRBD1. With 1 base clipped from V and 8 bases from J, the junction kept 6 bases outside the gene matches. The CDR3 spans 16 residues. The V gene's germline CDR1 is MGHDK and CDR2 SYGVNS. The CDR3 loop is CASSESGTGGYYEQFF. The CDR3 DNA reads TGTGCCAGCAGTGAATCCGGGACAGGGGGCTATTATGAGCAGTTCTTC.

This chain connects TRBV5-4 to TRBJ2-1, with 9 bases fitting TRBD2. J was trimmed by 6 bases and V by 4 bases; bases with no gene match: 8. CDR1 is SGHNT, CDR2 YYREEE, per germline (reference sequence). The CDR3 runs 15 residues. The CDR3 protein is CASSIDSGSGNEQFF. DNA for the CDR3: TGTGCCAGCAGCATCGATAGCGGGAGTGGCAATGAGCAGTTCTTC.

The chain employs TRBV19 and TRBJ2-2; 8 nucleotides match TRBD2. This CDR3 contains 17 residues. Losses at the gene ends were 1 base for V and 4 bases for J; bases not matched to a gene: 8. CDR1 LNHDA and CDR2 SQIVND come from the germline V gene (reference sequence). CDR3 DNA: TGTGCCAGTAGTATAGGGAACGGGAGGGGTATCACCGGGGAGCTGTTTTTT. Its translation: CASSIGNGRGITGELFF.

V gene TRBV5-1 combines with J gene TRBJ1-1, with unresolved D. V lost 0 bases and J 0 bases, leaving 6 bases between the germline ends. The germline gives CDR1 SGHRS, CDR2 YFSETQ. This CDR3 has 14 amino acids. The CDR3 loop is CASSLAHMNTEAFF. In nucleotides, the CDR3 is TGCGCCAGCAGCTTGGCACACATGAACACTGAAGCTTTCTTT.

CDR3 protein: CASSLQGNVDEQYF. Written as DNA, the CDR3 is TGTGCCAGCAGTCTACAGGGGAATGTCGACGAGCAGTACTTC. The chain joins TRBV7-3 to TRBJ2-7, with 7 bases fitting TRBD1. In germline, CDR1 is SGHTA, CDR2 FQGTGA. CDR3 length: 14 residues. The J segment lost 5 bases and the V segment lost 6 bases, leaving 10 bases of the junction unmatched.

This clone was seen only a few times. J is TRBJ1-5 and V is TRBV18; 7 bases fit TRBD1. The trim removed 3 bases at V and 4 bases at J, leaving 6 bases unmatched. CDR3 length: 15 residues. From germline, CDR1 is KGHSH and CDR2 LQKENI. The CDR3 DNA sequence: TGTGCCAGCTCACCGAGTAGGGGGCATAATCAGCCCCAGCATTTT. Its translation is CASSPSRGHNQPQHF.

The V call is TRBV28, the J call TRBJ1-1, with D possibly TRBD1 on 5 matching bases. Trimming removed 5 bases at V and 1 base at J, with 20 bases between. CDR1 and CDR2 (germline): MDHEN, SYDVKM. This CDR3 spans 17 amino acids. CDR3 sequence (DNA): TGTGCCAGCAGTCCCCCAAAGGGGAGGGCGGGGAACACTGAAGCTTTCTTT. As protein: CASSPPKGRAGNTEAFF.

The chain has TRBV5-6 and TRBJ1-3, with unresolved D. The CDR3 is made up of 15 amino acids. Per the germline V gene, CDR1 is SGHDT and CDR2 is YYEEEE. V shed 0 bases and J shed 0 bases, with 7 bases lying between them. CDR3 region: CASSLGTGSGNTIYF. The DNA for the CDR3 is TGTGCCAGCAGCTTGGGGACCGGCTCTGGAAACACCATATATTTT.

The table lists this clone with a few counts. The chain links TRBV27 to TRBJ1-2; D remains ambiguous. Germline CDR1 and CDR2: MNHEY and SMNVEV (reference sequence). With 4 bases removed from V and 8 bases from J, the gap between germline ends came to 20 bases. The CDR3 spans 15 residues. The CDR3 DNA follows: TGTGCCAGCAGTTCTCTCACCGGGCTCGGGGTAGGCTACACCTTC. It specifies CASSSLTGLGVGYTF.

This chain links TRBV27 with TRBJ1-5; possibly TRBD1 for D (6 bases). The CDR3 length is 15 residues. V lost 6 bases and J 4 bases, leaving 16 bases between the germline ends. Germline values: CDR1 MNHEY, CDR2 SMNVEV (reference sequence). The CDR3 coding sequence is TGTGCCAGCAGAACACAGGGAAACTTAAATCAGCCCCAGCATTTT. This sequence encodes CASRTQGNLNQPQHF.

The chain carries TRBV7-8 and TRBJ1-5; 8 bases align to TRBD1. The trim removed 4 bases at V and 2 bases at J, leaving 4 bases unmatched. Germline V gene lookup returns CDR1 SGHVS and CDR2 FQNEAQ. This CDR3 has 15 residues. CDR3 amino acids: CASSSDRAGNQPQHF. The CDR3, as DNA: TGTGCCAGCAGCTCGGACAGGGCCGGCAATCAGCCCCAGCATTTT.

Concerning this clone: This may arise from a read error, as a much more abundant clone is one base away. Additional DNA sequences in this sample encode the identical CDR3. This chain connects TRBV6-5 to TRBJ1-3; D is ambiguous. This CDR3 is 11 amino acids long. Trimming stripped 3 bases from V and 3 bases from J, with 0 bases between. Per the germline V gene, CDR1 is MNHEY and CDR2 is SVGAGI. In nucleotides, the CDR3 is TGTGCCAGCAGTTATGGAAACACCATATATTTT. Translating gives CASSYGNTIYF.

As to this clone: This may be a read error, as it is one base from a much larger clone. Because the CDR3 is missing its conserved closing phenylalanine or tryptophan, this is likely a read error. The V and J genes are TRBV23-1 and TRBJ1-4; 8 nucleotides match TRBD1. TRBV23-1 is an open reading frame, and its role is uncertain. Trimming cost V 2 bases and J 8 bases; bases outside gene matches: 4. The CDR3 extends over 14 amino acids. DNA for the CDR3: TGCGCCAGCAGTCAACGACAGGGGAACGAAAAACTGTTTTCT. Its protein product is CASSQRQGNEKLFS.

As regards this clone: Relative to the germline gene, one junction end is altered; a read error may explain this. The chain is built from TRBV7-6 and TRBJ2-7; a weak D match, TRBD2 (6 bases). The CDR3 runs to 14 residues. Germline CDR1 is SGHVS and CDR2 is FNYEAQ. The CDR3 DNA is TGTGCCAGCAGCTTAGGGGAGGTGTCCTCCGAGCAGTACTTC. This codes for CASSLGEVSSEQYF.